This T cell receptor beta chain was sequenced in a study of shared clonotypes between healthy human individuals. Study-level findings and limits: Among the subsets, naive ones generally showed larger estimated richness than memory ones. The sharing of 4.5% to 5.5% of naive CD4 clonotypes was seen across a few donors.

Comments on this clone: What it binds is not known. A read error may account for a junction end that differs from germline.

In the original processing: Junction-only sequences without quality scores were provided by ImmunoSEQ, so filtering was different. The repertoire was sequenced with immunoSEQ multiplex PCR; TCRdb's copy has only in-frame clones and lacks some. V, J and clone size are taken as reported in that table, and D and trimming were inferred from the DNA itself. The sample yields about 2.1 million clones, over 85% seen once. The CDR3 runs 15 residues. Germline V gives CDR1 LNHNV, CDR2 YYDKDF (reference sequence). Naive CD8 populations comprised CD45RO-negative cells positively selected for CCR7, excluding terminally differentiated effector memory CD45RA+ cells. The donors were all Caucasian adults (living in Nashville, Tennessee).

The chain carries TRBV15 and TRBJ2-7, with TRBD2 identical over 9 bases. Sequencing used naive CD8+ T cells from PBMCs. The sequence was collected from a man between 18 and 29 years old in good health. Some clones in this sample may be carry-over from other donors' samples. The CDR3 region is CATSRTGTSSHEQYF. The CDR3 DNA sequence: TGTGCCACCAGCAGAACCGGGACTAGCTCCCACGAGCAGTACTTC.